The 8 T cell receptor beta chains below come from one sample, sequenced in a study of early T cells in non-severe SARS-CoV-2 infection. Using its own MiXCR run on the 5' RACE reads, TCRdb lists one record per CDR3 protein. Of approximately 58,000 distinct CDR3 sequences listed, roughly 11% are singletons. The sequenced sample was whole blood. Every receptor here comes from an adult who was a healthcare worker with PCR-confirmed SARS-CoV-2 infection or an uninfected control (not recorded which).

This clonotype was observed many times. The rearrangement joins TRBV29-1 to TRBJ2-3; possible D gene TRBD2, 5 bases. The CDR3 has 14 amino acids. Between the trimmed V and J ends, which lost 5 bases and 2 bases, there was a span of 14 bases. Germline CDR1 is SQVTM and CDR2 is ANQGSEA. This chain's CDR3 is CSVWADYTTDTQYF. CDR3 sequence (DNA): TGCAGCGTTTGGGCCGACTACACCACAGATACGCAGTATTTT.

This clonotype was observed a few times. The CDR3 is CASSLRPRGGGYTF. The CDR3 DNA is TGTGCCAGCAGTTTGCGTCCCCGGGGTGGGGGCTACACCTTC. The rearrangement links TRBV28 to TRBJ1-2, with D uncertain. The V gene's germline CDR1 is MDHEN and CDR2 SYDVKM. The V end lost 3 bases, the J end lost 8 bases, and 16 bases lay between the germline ends. The CDR3 has 14 amino acids.

This clonotype was recorded at least ten times. CDR3 nucleotides: TGTGCCAGCAGTTTACCCGTCAAGGGCAATGAGCAGTTCTTC. It translates to CASSLPVKGNEQFF. The gene calls are TRBV12-3 or TRBV12-4 and TRBJ2-1, with D hard to call. The V and J ends lost 2 bases and 6 bases respectively, with 11 bases between them. This CDR3 is built from 14 residues.

The rearrangement links TRBV12-3 or TRBV12-4 to TRBJ1-6, with a tentative D call TRBD1 (6 bases). Trimming took off 3 bases at V and 8 bases at J, with 11 bases between the two ends. The CDR3 has 14 residues. The chain's CDR3 is CASSFGGLDSPLHF. The CDR3 DNA is TGTGCCAGCAGTTTTGGGGGGCTCGATTCACCCCTCCACTTT.

The V gene is TRBV10-1, the J gene TRBJ2-7, with D maybe TRBD1 (6 bases). The germline CDR1 and CDR2 sequences are WNHNN and SYGVQD (reference sequence). This CDR3 has 14 residues. Trimming shortened V by 10 bases and J by 2 bases, and 18 bases separated the two germline ends. The CDR3 DNA is TGCGCCACCTCGCCGGCCAGGGGAGCCTACGAGCAGTACTTC. Protein product: CATSPARGAYEQYF.

Sample share makes this clonotype medium-sized. CDR3 sequence: CSARDYTTSVNEQFF. CDR3 DNA: TGCAGTGCTAGAGATTATACTACTAGCGTTAATGAGCAGTTCTTC. The rearrangement links TRBV20-1 to TRBJ2-1; 7 bases align to TRBD2. With V trimmed by 0 bases and J by 7 bases, 9 bases remained unmatched. The V gene's germline CDR1 is DFQATT and CDR2 SNEGSKA (reference sequence). CDR3 length: 15 amino acids.

The chain recombines TRBV7-2 with TRBJ1-4, with D tentatively TRBD1 (6 bases). The CDR3 spans 15 residues. Trimming shortened V by 3 bases and J by 0 bases, and 8 bases separated the two germline ends. From germline, CDR1 is SGHTA and CDR2 FQGNSA. Here the CDR3 DNA reads TGTGCCAGCAGCTTGCAGGGGTCAACTAATGAAAAACTGTTTTTT. Translated: CASSLQGSTNEKLFF.

This clonotype was counted at least ten times. This chain uses TRBV5-1 with TRBJ2-1; D may be TRBD2 (5 bases). V was shortened by 0 bases and J by 6 bases, with 10 bases between the two germline ends. CDR1 is SGHRS, CDR2 YFSETQ, per germline. This CDR3 has 14 residues. The CDR3, as DNA: TGCGCCAGCAGCTTGGATGGAGGATTCAATGAGCAGTTCTTC. It codes for CASSLDGGFNEQFF.